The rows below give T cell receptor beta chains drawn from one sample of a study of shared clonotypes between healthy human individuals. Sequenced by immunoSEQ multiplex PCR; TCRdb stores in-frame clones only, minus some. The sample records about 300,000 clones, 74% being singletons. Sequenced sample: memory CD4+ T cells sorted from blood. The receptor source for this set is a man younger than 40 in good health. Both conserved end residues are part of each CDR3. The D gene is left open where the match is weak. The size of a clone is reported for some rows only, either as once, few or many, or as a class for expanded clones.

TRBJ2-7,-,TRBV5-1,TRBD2,TGCGCCAGCAGCTTGGGCGGAGCGGGGACTAGTGGTTACGAGCAGTACTTC,CASSLGGAGTSGYEQYF
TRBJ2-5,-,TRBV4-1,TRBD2,TGCGCCAGCAGCCAAGAGGGAATAGCGGGAGATTTTTGGGACCAAGAGACCCAGTACTTC,CASSQEGIAGDFWDQETQYF
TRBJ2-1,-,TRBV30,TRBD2,TGTGCCTGGAGTAGTAAGCGGGGCTACAATGAGCAGTTCTTC,CAWSSKRGYNEQFF
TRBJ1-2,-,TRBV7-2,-,TGTGCCAGCAGCTTATGGACGGATAGCTATGGCTACACCTTC,CASSLWTDSYGYTF
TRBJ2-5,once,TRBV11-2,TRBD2,TGTGCCAGCAGCTTCCATCATGGACTAGCGGGAGGAGAGACCCAGTACTTC,CASSFHHGLAGGETQYF
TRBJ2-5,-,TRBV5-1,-,TGCGCCAGCAAGGTCCGGGGCGAGAGCGAAGAGACCCAGTACTTC,CASKVRGESEETQYF
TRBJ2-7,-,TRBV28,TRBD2,TGTGCCAGCAGTTTCGGGGCGGGAGGGCGGTTCGAGCAGTACTTC,CASSFGAGGRFEQYF
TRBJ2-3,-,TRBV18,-,TGTGCCAGCTCCACTAGCACAGATACGCAGTATTTT,CASSTSTDTQYF
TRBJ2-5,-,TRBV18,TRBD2,TGTGCCAGCTCCCAGACTAGCGGGAGGTCGGTAGAGACCCAGTACTTC,CASSQTSGRSVETQYF
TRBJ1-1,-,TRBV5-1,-,TGCGCCAGCAGCTTTGGGGCCCGAAACATCCTTCTACCTTTCTTT,CASSFGARNILLPFF
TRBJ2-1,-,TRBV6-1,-,TGTGCCAGCAGCCACAACTTGGGATCGTACAATGAGCAGTTCTTC,CASSHNLGSYNEQFF
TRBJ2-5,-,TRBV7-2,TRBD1,TGTGCCAGCAGCTTAGACACAGGGGTGTCAGAGACCCAGTACTTC,CASSLDTGVSETQYF
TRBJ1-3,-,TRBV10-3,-,TGTGCCATCAGTGAGGATCGGACTAGCTCTGGAAACACCATATATTTT,CAISEDRTSSGNTIYF
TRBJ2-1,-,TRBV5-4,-,TGTGCCAGCACCCGAGTGGACAGAGACAATGAGCAGTTCTTC,CASTRVDRDNEQFF
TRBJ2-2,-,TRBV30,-,TGTGCCTGGCTAACTCGGGGTTACGTCGGGGAGCTGTTTTTT,CAWLTRGYVGELFF